This T cell receptor (beta chain) emerged from a study of T cell responses to AZD1222 COVID-19 vaccine. Overall study findings and caveats: Vaccine-associated CD4 TCRs ranged over spike, dominating at 160-218 and 743-854. Reports indicate that nearly half of spike-specific TCRs are directed at unmutated variant regions. Clonal diversity was possibly underestimated, and the donors were mostly white British, with more females.

Assay used: immunoSEQ multiplex PCR; TCRdb lists only in-frame clones, some missing. The sample contains more than 80,000 clones, roughly 87% of which appear only once. A remark on this clone: Its antigen is unknown.

The source material was peripheral blood, sampled on day 0 of AZD1222 vaccination. The sequence was obtained from an adult in good health.

The DNA of the CDR3 is TGCGCCAGCAGCCCCCGGACAACATCCTACGAGCAGTACTTC. Its translation is CASSPRTTSYEQYF. The chain is built from TRBV5-1 and TRBJ2-7, with a possible D match to TRBD1 (5 bases). The CDR3 sequence is 14 residues long. Trimming left V 4 bases short and J 1 base short, with 12 bases between. CDR1 is SGHRS and CDR2 is YFSETQ in the germline V gene.